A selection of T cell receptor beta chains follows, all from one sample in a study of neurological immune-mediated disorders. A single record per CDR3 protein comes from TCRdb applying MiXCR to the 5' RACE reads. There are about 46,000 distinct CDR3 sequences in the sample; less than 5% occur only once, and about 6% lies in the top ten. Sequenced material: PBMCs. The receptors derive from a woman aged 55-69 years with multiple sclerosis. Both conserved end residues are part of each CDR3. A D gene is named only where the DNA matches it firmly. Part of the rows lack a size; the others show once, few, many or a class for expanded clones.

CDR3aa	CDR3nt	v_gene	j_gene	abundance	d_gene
CASSPPGATSYEQYF	TGTGCCAGCAGCCCCCCGGGGGCCACCTCCTACGAGCAGTACTTC	TRBV7-2	TRBJ2-7	NA	NA
CSACPRSAYNEQFF	TGCAGTGCTTGCCCCCGGAGCGCCTACAATGAGCAGTTCTTC	TRBV20-1	TRBJ2-1	many	NA
CATSRDLGHEQYF	TGTGCCACCAGCAGAGATTTAGGACACGAGCAGTACTTC	TRBV15	TRBJ2-7	many	NA
CASSLQGSNTGELFF	TGTGCCAGCAGTTTGCAGGGATCGAACACCGGGGAGCTGTTTTTT	TRBV12-3/TRBV12-4	TRBJ2-2	few	NA
CASSPDNQPQHF	TGTGCCAGCTCACCCGACAATCAGCCCCAGCATTTT	TRBV18	TRBJ1-5	NA	NA
CASSLVSDTDTQYF	TGTGCCAGCAGTTTGGTCAGCGACACAGATACGCAGTATTTT	TRBV28	TRBJ2-3	many	NA
CASAGGTDTQYF	TGTGCCAGCGCGGGGGGAACAGATACGCAGTATTTT	TRBV11-3	TRBJ2-3	NA	TRBD2
CASSLSASYSGNTIYF	TGTGCCAGCAGCTTATCGGCCAGCTACTCTGGAAACACCATATATTTT	TRBV7-6	TRBJ1-3	many	NA
CSARERGAAAETQYF	TGCAGTGCTAGAGAGCGGGGGGCAGCAGCGGAGACCCAGTACTTC	TRBV20-1	TRBJ2-5	many	TRBD2
CASSPTGQGPYEQYF	TGTGCCAGCAGCCCCACCGGACAGGGTCCCTACGAGCAGTACTTC	TRBV5-6	TRBJ2-7	many	TRBD1
CSASRQESKPEAFF	TGCAGTGCTAGCCGACAGGAATCGAAGCCTGAAGCTTTCTTT	TRBV20-1	TRBJ1-1	NA	NA
CASEGGNNQPQHF	TGTGCCTCAGAGGGGGGTAACAATCAGCCCCAGCATTTT	TRBV7-9	TRBJ1-5	many	NA
CASSSRGPFGNEQFF	TGTGCCAGCAGTTCCCGTGGGCCTTTCGGCAATGAGCAGTTCTTC	TRBV2	TRBJ2-1	many	NA
CASSQDGRLHGYTF	TGTGCCAGCAGCCAAGATGGGCGGCTCCATGGCTACACCTTC	TRBV3-1	TRBJ1-2	many	NA
CASSLGQGSEQFF	TGCGCCAGCAGCTTGGGACAGGGGAGTGAGCAGTTCTTC	TRBV5-1	TRBJ2-1	NA	TRBD1
CSALAGGLPEQFF	TGCAGTGCACTAGCGGGAGGGCTTCCTGAGCAGTTCTTC	TRBV20-1	TRBJ2-1	many	TRBD2
CASSQLTGGRQPQHF	TGCGCCAGCAGCCAGCTAACAGGGGGCCGCCAGCCCCAGCATTTT	TRBV4-1	TRBJ1-5	many	TRBD1
CASSPRADLETTDTQYF	TGTGCCAGCTCACCGAGAGCGGACTTGGAAACGACAGATACGCAGTATTTT	TRBV18	TRBJ2-3	many	NA
CSAGLAGVVSEQFF	TGCAGTGCAGGACTAGCGGGAGTAGTTAGTGAGCAGTTCTTC	TRBV20-1	TRBJ2-1	many	TRBD2
CASSPDGTGANVLTF	TGCGCCAGCAGCCCGGACGGGACTGGGGCCAACGTCCTGACTTTC	TRBV5-1	TRBJ2-6	NA	NA
CATSDPQPGTRETQYF	TGTGCCACCAGTGATCCACAACCCGGGACTAGAGAGACCCAGTACTTC	TRBV24-1	TRBJ2-5	many	TRBD2
CASSQYEAGAGSQYF	TGCGCCAGCAGCCAATATGAAGCGGGAGCGGGATCGCAGTATTTT	TRBV4-3	TRBJ2-3	many	TRBD2
CASSPGELFNYGYTF	TGTGCCAGCAGCCCTGGGGAGCTTTTTAACTATGGCTACACCTTC	TRBV11-2	TRBJ1-2	NA	NA
CAISETGRTVANYGYTF	TGTGCCATCAGTGAGACGGGACGGACAGTAGCTAACTATGGCTACACCTTC	TRBV10-3	TRBJ1-2	few	NA
CASSLAFPDTQYF	TGTGCCAGCAGCTTAGCGTTCCCAGATACGCAGTATTTT	TRBV7-2	TRBJ2-3	many	NA
CASSLEFYGYTF	TGTGCCAGCAGCTTAGAATTCTATGGCTACACCTTC	TRBV7-2	TRBJ1-2	many	NA